This T cell receptor beta chain comes out of a study of T-cell memory formation after mild COVID-19. One entry per CDR3 protein results from TCRdb running MiXCR on the 5' RACE reads. This sample has 150,000 or so distinct CDR3 sequences, with roughly 15% found just once. Findings of the study overall: Clones contracting across day 15 to 85 had a balanced CD4/CD8 profile; later expanding clones leaned CD4+. Some SARS-CoV-2-responding clones were already detected in memory before infection.

V was trimmed by 1 base and J by 3 bases, leaving 13 bases between them. CDR1 MGHDK and CDR2 SYGVNS come from the germline V gene. The CDR3 length is 15 residues. As to this clonotype: What it binds is unknown.

The sequence was collected from an adult woman who had mild COVID-19 (a few samples of this study predate the infection). Cell type and time point are not known. Sequencing was performed on PBMCs or a T cell subset sorted from them (not recorded which). This chain joins TRBV25-1 and TRBJ2-7; D is possibly TRBD1 (5 bases). The CDR3 nucleotides are TGTGCCAGCAGTGAATCGGTAGGGGATAACTACGAGCAGTACTTC. Protein product: CASSESVGDNYEQYF.